The 12 T cell receptor beta chains below all came from one sample that was sequenced in a study of spatial heterogeneity in lung cancer. Specified time point: sample taken at primary tumor resection. TCRdb ran MiXCR on the 5' RACE reads and lists one entry per CDR3 protein. The sample comprises fewer than 25,000 distinct CDR3 sequences, less than 3.5% of which are singletons, and around 30% rests with the top ten. The specimen was PBMCs, collected at surgery. The receptors here all came from a female donor with early-stage non-small cell lung cancer.

This clonotype has at least ten counts. V gene TRBV3-1 combines with J gene TRBJ2-5, with a weak D call TRBD2 (6 bases). Per the germline V gene, CDR1 is LGHDT and CDR2 is YNNKEL (reference sequence). This CDR3 has 15 residues. The V end was cut by 6 bases, the J end by 10 bases, with 24 bases between. CDR3 sequence (DNA): TGTGCCAGCAGGGGAGGAAAGACCGCCCAAGAGGGCCAGTACTTC. Its translation: CASRGGKTAQEGQYF.

At least ten counts were recorded for this clonotype. V usage is TRBV12-3 or TRBV12-4 and J usage is TRBJ2-7; 11 bases agree with TRBD1. This CDR3 comprises 14 residues. Trimming removed 5 bases from V and 5 bases from J; junction bases left unmatched: 5. The DNA for the CDR3 is TGTGCCAGCAGTCCTCGGGACAGGGGGGACGAGCAGTACTTC. Protein product: CASSPRDRGDEQYF.

The table lists this clonotype with many counts. V usage is TRBV20-1 and J usage is TRBJ2-3; D is uncertain. Trimming removed 3 bases at V and 0 bases at J, with 7 bases between. Germline V gives CDR1 DFQATT, CDR2 SNEGSKA (reference sequence). The CDR3 is 13 amino acids. The CDR3 loop is CSARAYSTDTQYF. In nucleotides, the CDR3 is TGCAGTGCTAGGGCCTATAGCACAGATACGCAGTATTTT.

This chain connects TRBV7-9 to TRBJ1-1; the D is unclear. CDR1 SEHNR and CDR2 FQNEAQ come from the germline V gene (reference sequence). CDR3 length: 14 amino acids. The V and J ends lost 1 base and 1 base respectively, with 7 bases between them. The CDR3 loop is CASSLGSRNTEAFF. CDR3 nucleotide sequence: TGTGCCAGCAGCTTAGGTAGTAGGAACACTGAAGCTTTCTTT.

This clonotype is medium-sized (0.01 to 0.1%). The rearrangement joins TRBV10-3 to TRBJ1-5; D not resolved. Germline lookup yields CDR1 ENHRY and CDR2 SYGVKD. The CDR3 is 13 residues long. Trimming shortened V by 6 bases and J by 5 bases, and 11 bases separated the two germline ends. DNA for the CDR3: TGTGCCATCAGCGGGGAAAGGGATCAGCCCCAGCATTTT. This sequence encodes CAISGERDQPQHF.

This clonotype appeared many times. CDR3 sequence reads: CSARAPGNQPQHF. Written as DNA, the CDR3 is TGCAGTGCTAGAGCGCCGGGAAATCAGCCCCAGCATTTT. The chain recombines TRBV20-1 with TRBJ1-5; D is uncertain. The CDR3 is 13 amino acids. CDR1 and CDR2 (germline): DFQATT, SNEGSKA (reference sequence). The ends were cut back, 1 base at V and 4 bases at J, with 8 bases in the middle.

V is TRBV30 and J is TRBJ2-7; D uncertain. The CDR3 has 12 residues. The V gene lost 0 bases and the J gene lost 6 bases, with 9 bases spanning the gap. Germline V lookup: CDR1 GTSNPN, CDR2 SVGIG (reference sequence). The CDR3, as DNA: TGTGCCTGGAGTGTAGGCTGGGGCGAGCAGTACTTC. Its protein is CAWSVGWGEQYF.

The chain recombines TRBV2 with TRBJ2-1; D is unresolved. Trimming shortened V by 2 bases and J by 8 bases, and 7 bases separated the two germline ends. The length of the CDR3 is 12 residues. Germline CDR1 is SNHLY and CDR2 is FYNNEI. The CDR3 DNA follows: TGTGCCAGCAGTGAAAGGTCGGATGAGCAGTTCTTC. Protein product: CASSERSDEQFF. Looking up the rest from reference TRBV2 and TRBJ2-1 gives the full variable domain: EPEVTQTPSHQVTQMGQEVILRCVPISNHLYFYWYRQILGQKVEFLVSFYNNEISEKSEIFDDQFSVERPDGSNFTLKIRSTKLEDSAMYFCASSERSDEQFFGPGTRLTVL.

This clonotype showed up many times. This CDR3 reads CASYDTQRENNEQFF. For the CDR3, the DNA is TGCGCCAGCTACGATACCCAGCGGGAGAATAATGAGCAGTTCTTC. V is TRBV23-1 and J is TRBJ2-1; 8 bases are a match to TRBD2. TRBV23-1 is classed as an ORF, of uncertain function. With V trimmed by 8 bases and J by 7 bases, 13 bases remained unmatched. The CDR3 is 15 amino acids.

Ten or more counts support this clonotype. This sequence joins TRBV7-8 and TRBJ2-5; tentative D call: TRBD2 (5 bases). The CDR3 runs to 14 residues. With 2 bases removed from V and 4 bases from J, the gap between germline ends came to 11 bases. Germline V CDR1 and CDR2: SGHVS, FQNEAQ. CDR3 residues: CASSLSGSVETQYF. CDR3 sequence (DNA): TGTGCCAGCAGCTTATCGGGATCGGTAGAGACCCAGTACTTC.

This clonotype was seen many times. This chain connects TRBV11-1 to TRBJ1-2; D is unclear. CDR1 and CDR2 (germline): SGHAT, FQDESV (reference sequence). V was cut by 2 bases and J by 0 bases, with 10 bases left in between. The CDR3 spans 15 residues. The CDR3 sequence: CASSLSSSANYGYTF. The CDR3 region has the DNA TGTGCCAGCAGCTTATCGTCGAGTGCTAACTATGGCTACACCTTC.

This clonotype was seen many times. This rearrangement joins TRBV5-1 to TRBJ2-3; 10 bases line up with TRBD2. V shed 6 bases, J shed 5 bases, and the junction held 6 bases outside the gene matches. CDR3 size: 14 residues. Germline CDR1 and CDR2: SGHRS and YFSETQ. The CDR3 sequence: CASTLAGGGDTQYF. DNA of the CDR3: TGCGCCAGCACCTTAGCGGGAGGTGGAGATACGCAGTATTTT.